One sample yielded the 17 T cell receptor beta chains listed below, sequenced in a study of shared clonotypes between healthy human individuals. TCRdb keeps only in-frame clones here, not all; method: immunoSEQ multiplex PCR. Among over a million clones listed, 75% to 85% were seen once. The sample taken for sequencing was memory CD4+ T cells from PBMCs. As to subset: CD45RA-negative fraction. These receptors were collected from a man younger than 35 in good health. Some clones in this sample may be carry-over from other donors' samples.

The V gene is TRBV18, the J gene TRBJ2-7; TRBD2 matches at 9 bases. CDR1 and CDR2 from the germline V gene are KGHSH and LQKENI. The ends lost 3 bases at V and 7 bases at J; junction bases unmatched: 19. This CDR3 spans 18 amino acids. The CDR3 protein is CASSPRSLAGRDPGEQYF. The DNA for the CDR3 is TGTGCCAGCTCACCGCGCTCCCTAGCGGGGAGGGATCCGGGGGAGCAGTACTTC.

CDR3 protein: CASSDRGGSSYEQYF. As DNA, the CDR3 is TGTGCCAGCAGTGATAGGGGCGGGAGCTCCTACGAGCAGTACTTC. This sequence joins TRBV6-1 and TRBJ2-7; 7 nucleotides match TRBD2. The CDR3 length is 15 residues. Germline CDR1 reads MNHNS; CDR2 reads SASEGT. V lost 3 bases and J lost 0; bases outside the gene matches: 5.

To note about this clone: The same CDR3 arises from other DNA sequences in this sample as well. CDR3 nucleotides: TGTGCCAGCAGCTTAGCTGAGGGACAGCCCCAGCATTTT. Encoded protein: CASSLAEGQPQHF. The genes are TRBV7-8 and TRBJ1-5; D is ambiguous. Germline loops: CDR1 SGHVS, CDR2 FQNEAQ. Trimming shortened V by 0 bases and J by 7 bases, and 7 bases separated the two germline ends. This CDR3 comprises 13 residues.

The rearrangement joins TRBV30 to TRBJ2-5, with 9 bases matching TRBD1. The J call may not be correct, given that the DNA end is closer to TRBJ2-7. Germline V gene data show CDR1 as GTSNPN and CDR2 as SVGIG (reference sequence). The CDR3 runs to 15 residues. The CDR3 is CAWSAGTGFPYEQYF. CDR3 nucleotides: TGTGCCTGGAGTGCCGGGACAGGGTTCCCCTACGAGCAGTACTTC.

This sequence joins TRBV7-3 and TRBJ2-1; D is possibly TRBD1 (5 bases). Germline V lookup: CDR1 SGHTA, CDR2 FQGTGA. The V gene lost 5 bases and the J gene lost 8 bases, with 19 bases spanning the gap. The CDR3 is 15 amino acids. The CDR3 bases are TGTGCCAGCAGCCTTAGATCAGGGTTTGGTGATGAGCAGTTCTTC. Residues: CASSLRSGFGDEQFF.

The chain employs TRBV18 and TRBJ2-5, with 9 nucleotides matching TRBD2. The DNA end lines up better with TRBJ2-7; the J call may be wrong. Germline V lookup: CDR1 KGHSH, CDR2 LQKENI. The CDR3 loop spans 21 amino acids. Here the CDR3 DNA reads TGTGCCAGCTCACTCCGGGCTATGGACAGGCGGGAGGGCCCTCTCGACCACGAGCAGTACTTC. This codes for CASSLRAMDRREGPLDHEQYF.

The rearrangement links TRBV5-1 to TRBJ2-7; TRBD2 might be the D (5 bases). Germline CDR1 is SGHRS and CDR2 is YFSETQ. V was trimmed by 4 bases and J by 3 bases, leaving 14 bases between them. The CDR3 loop spans 14 amino acids. The CDR3 DNA follows: TGCGCCAGCAGCCCTACGGCTAGCAACTACGAGCAGTACTTC. This codes for CASSPTASNYEQYF.

J is TRBJ1-4 and V is TRBV28; 11 bases match TRBD1. Germline loops: CDR1 MDHEN, CDR2 SYDVKM. The CDR3 loop spans 14 amino acids. The V gene end was trimmed by 6 bases and the J gene end by 6 bases; junction bases not matched to a gene: 3. In DNA, the CDR3 is TGTGCCAGCAGGAGGGACAGGGGGTATGAAAAACTGTTTTTT. Translated, it gives CASRRDRGYEKLFF. Filled out from reference TRBV28 and TRBJ1-4, the complete variable domain reads DVKVTQSSRYLVKRTGEKVFLECVQDMDHENMFWYRQDPGLGLRLIYFSYDVKMKEKGDIPEGYSVSREKKERFSLILESASTNQTSMYLCASRRDRGYEKLFFGSGTQLSVL.

The V and J genes are TRBV5-6 and TRBJ2-3, with TRBD1 matching 8 bases. The germline V gene encodes CDR1 SGHDT and CDR2 YYEEEE. This CDR3 contains 15 residues. The V and J ends lost 2 bases and 5 bases, in that order; junction bases with no gene match: 7. The CDR3 bases are TGTGCCAGCAGCTTACCGGGACAGGCGGGAGATACGCAGTATTTT. Translated, it gives CASSLPGQAGDTQYF.

Comment on this clone: This sample also contains other DNA sequences that code for the same CDR3. The V gene is TRBV5-1, the J gene TRBJ1-3; tentative D call: TRBD1 (5 bases). The ends were cut back, 0 bases at V and 4 bases at J, with 8 bases in the middle. Germline CDR1 reads SGHRS; CDR2 reads YFSETQ. This CDR3 region has 14 residues. In DNA, the CDR3 is TGCGCCAGCAGCTTGGGGGGGACCGGAAACACCATATATTTT. Amino acids: CASSLGGTGNTIYF.

The CDR3 DNA reads as TGCAGCGCCACCCCCGGGACAGGGAACTGGCGAATGAACACTGAAGCTTTCTTT. Encoded protein: CSATPGTGNWRMNTEAFF. The chain employs TRBV29-1 and TRBJ1-1, with 9 bases matching TRBD1. Germline loops: CDR1 SQVTM, CDR2 ANQGSEA. This CDR3 contains 18 residues. Trimming took 7 bases from V and 0 from J; bases not matched to a gene: 18. The full variable domain, completed using reference TRBV29-1 and TRBJ1-1, is SAVISQKPSRDICQRGTSLTIQCQVDSQVTMMFWYRQQPGQSLTLIATANQGSEATYESGFVIDKFPISRPNLTFSTLTVSNMSPEDSSIYLCSATPGTGNWRMNTEAFFGQGTRLTVV.

The CDR3: CASSIDRRRNTEAFF. CDR3 in DNA: TGTGCCAGTAGCATCGACAGGAGACGGAACACTGAAGCTTTCTTT. V gene TRBV19 combines with J gene TRBJ1-1, with D possibly matching TRBD1 (6 bases). Germline lookup yields CDR1 LNHDA and CDR2 SQIVND (reference sequence). The CDR3 runs to 15 residues. V lost 6 bases and J 1 base, leaving 15 bases between the germline ends.

V and J are TRBV21-1 and TRBJ2-1; TRBD1 is taken as the D call from the table, unchecked against the DNA. TRBV21-1 is shown as a pseudogene. The CDR3 is 20 amino acids. The CDR3 nucleotides are TGTGCCAGCAGCAAAGGGCTCGACAGGGGGCGCGAAACCCCCTACAATGAGCAGTTCTTC. Translating it yields CASSKGLDRGRETPYNEQFF.

The rearrangement joins TRBV6-5 to TRBJ2-1; the D gene is possibly TRBD2 (5 bases). The V and J ends lost 11 bases and 0 bases respectively, with 11 bases between them. The length of the CDR3 is 13 residues. Germline CDR1 is MNHEY and CDR2 is SVGAGI. The CDR3 region has the DNA TGTGCCGCCCGGGGTTCCTCCTACAATGAGCAGTTCTTC. It specifies CAARGSSYNEQFF.

About this clone itself: Other DNA sequences in the same sample also yield this CDR3. The chain uses TRBV7-2 and TRBJ2-5; D unresolved. This CDR3 contains 12 residues. The V gene lost 1 base and the J gene lost 5 bases, with 5 bases spanning the gap. CDR1 and CDR2 from the germline V gene are SGHTA and FQGNSA. CDR3 bases: TGTGCCAGCAGCTTAGGCAGGGAGACCCAGTACTTC. It encodes CASSLGRETQYF.

The rearrangement links TRBV13 to TRBJ1-2; no reliable D call. The CDR3 is 13 residues long. The ends were cut back, 6 bases at V and 2 bases at J, with 10 bases in the middle. Germline lookup yields CDR1 PRHDT and CDR2 FYEKMQ (reference sequence). CDR3: CASRSAGNYGYTF. In nucleotides, the CDR3 is TGTGCCAGCAGGTCGGCGGGAAACTATGGCTACACCTTC.

V is TRBV6-6 and J is TRBJ1-5, with D tentatively TRBD1 (6 bases). V was pared by 7 bases and J by 4 bases, with 14 bases between. Germline V lookup: CDR1 MNHNY, CDR2 SVGAGI (reference sequence). This CDR3 comprises 14 residues. In DNA, the CDR3 is TGTGCCAGCAACGAACAGGGACCAAATCAGCCCCAGCATTTT. Protein product: CASNEQGPNQPQHF.